This T cell receptor beta chain was observed in a study of graft-versus-host responses after intestinal transplantation. Study-wide background: Grafts were multivisceral, liver-intestinal, or isolated intestinal. Study observations and caveats: Patients with graft-donor T cell macrochimerism had high graft-versus-host to host-versus-graft clonal ratios in allografts.

In regard to this clone: Antigen specificity is unknown.

V was pared by 2 bases and J by 3 bases, with 8 bases between. The CDR3 contains 15 residues. Germline CDR1 is LGHNA and CDR2 is YNFKEQ. The protocol was immunoSEQ multiplex PCR, while the TCRdb copy is restricted to in-frame clones and leaves out a portion. The table has around 49,000 clones, around 92% seen once. This TCR was sampled from a human donor who was the organ donor for an intestinal transplant. The rearrangement links TRBV4-2 to TRBJ2-6; D is undetermined. This material consisted of unstimulated CD4+ T cells sorted from spleen or lymph node cells, taken before transplant. The CDR3, as DNA: TGTGCCAGCAGCCAACAAGGCGGTGGGGCCAACGTCCTGACTTTC. This translates into CASSQQGGGANVLTF.